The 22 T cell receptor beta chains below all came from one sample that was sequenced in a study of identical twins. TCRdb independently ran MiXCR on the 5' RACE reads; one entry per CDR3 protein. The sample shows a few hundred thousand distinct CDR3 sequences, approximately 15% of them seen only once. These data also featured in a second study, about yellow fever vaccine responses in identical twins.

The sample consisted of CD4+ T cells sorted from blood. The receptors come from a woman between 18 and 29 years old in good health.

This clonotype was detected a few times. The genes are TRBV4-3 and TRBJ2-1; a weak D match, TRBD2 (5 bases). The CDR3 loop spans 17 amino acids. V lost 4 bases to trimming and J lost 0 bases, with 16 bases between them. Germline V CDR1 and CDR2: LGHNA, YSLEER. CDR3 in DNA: TGCGCCAGCAGCCTGTCCTTGGGCGGGTCCTCCTACAATGAGCAGTTCTTC. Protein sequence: CASSLSLGGSSYNEQFF.

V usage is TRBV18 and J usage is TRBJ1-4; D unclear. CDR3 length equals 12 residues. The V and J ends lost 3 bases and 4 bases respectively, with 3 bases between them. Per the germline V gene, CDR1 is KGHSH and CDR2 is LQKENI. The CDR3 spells CASSPNNEKLFF. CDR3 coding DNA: TGTGCCAGCTCACCCAATAATGAAAAACTGTTTTTT.

In nucleotides, the CDR3 is TGTGCCAGCAGCTTAGTTCCCCGGGTCCACGAGCAGTACTTC. Encoded protein: CASSLVPRVHEQYF. V and J are TRBV7-6 and TRBJ2-7; D not resolved. Germline CDR1 SGHVS, CDR2 FNYEAQ. The CDR3 runs to 14 residues. With 1 base removed from V and 5 bases from J, the gap between germline ends came to 12 bases. Variable domain in full (rest from reference TRBV7-6 and TRBJ2-7): GAGVSQSPRYKVTKRGQDVALRCDPISGHVSLYWYRQALGQGPEFLTYFNYEAQQDKSGLPNDRFSAERPEGSISTLTIQRTEQRDSAMYRCASSLVPRVHEQYFGPGTRLTVT.

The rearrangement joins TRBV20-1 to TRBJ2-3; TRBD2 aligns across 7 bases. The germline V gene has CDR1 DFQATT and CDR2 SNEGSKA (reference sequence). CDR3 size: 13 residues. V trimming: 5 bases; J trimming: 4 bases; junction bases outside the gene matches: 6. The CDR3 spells CSAPASGSDTQYF. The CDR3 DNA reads TGCAGTGCTCCGGCTAGCGGCTCAGATACGCAGTATTTT.

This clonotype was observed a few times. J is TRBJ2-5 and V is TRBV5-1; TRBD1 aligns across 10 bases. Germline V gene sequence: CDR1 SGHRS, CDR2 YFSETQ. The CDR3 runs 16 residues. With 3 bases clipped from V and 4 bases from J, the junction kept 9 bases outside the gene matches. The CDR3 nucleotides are TGCGCCAGCAGCTCGGGGCTGGGACAGGGGCTAGAGACCCAGTACTTC. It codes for CASSSGLGQGLETQYF.

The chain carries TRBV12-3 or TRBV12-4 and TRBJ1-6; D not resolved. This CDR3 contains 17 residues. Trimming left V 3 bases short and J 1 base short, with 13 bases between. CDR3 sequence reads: CASSFLSGSSYNSPLHF. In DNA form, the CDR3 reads TGTGCCAGCAGTTTTCTTTCTGGTTCGTCCTATAATTCACCCCTCCACTTT.

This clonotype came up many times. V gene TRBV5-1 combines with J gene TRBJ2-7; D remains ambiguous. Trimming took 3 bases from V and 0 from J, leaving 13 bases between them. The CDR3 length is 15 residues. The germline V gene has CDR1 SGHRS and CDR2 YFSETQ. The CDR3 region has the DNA TGCGCCAGCAGCTCCCTGGTTGGAGCCTCCTACGAGCAGTACTTC. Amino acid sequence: CASSSLVGASYEQYF.

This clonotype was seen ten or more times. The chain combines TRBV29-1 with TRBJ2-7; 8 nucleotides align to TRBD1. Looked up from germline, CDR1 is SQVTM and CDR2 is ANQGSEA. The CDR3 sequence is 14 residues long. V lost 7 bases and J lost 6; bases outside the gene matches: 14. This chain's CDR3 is CSAGPTATGGEQYF. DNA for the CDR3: TGCAGCGCTGGGCCGACAGCAACAGGGGGCGAGCAGTACTTC.

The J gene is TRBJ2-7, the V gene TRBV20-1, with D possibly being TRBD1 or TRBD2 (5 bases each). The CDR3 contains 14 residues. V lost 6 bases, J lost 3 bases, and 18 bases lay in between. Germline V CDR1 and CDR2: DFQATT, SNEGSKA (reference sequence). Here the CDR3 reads CSARDGGAIYEQYF. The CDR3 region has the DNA TGCAGTGCAAGGGACGGAGGTGCTATCTACGAGCAGTACTTC.

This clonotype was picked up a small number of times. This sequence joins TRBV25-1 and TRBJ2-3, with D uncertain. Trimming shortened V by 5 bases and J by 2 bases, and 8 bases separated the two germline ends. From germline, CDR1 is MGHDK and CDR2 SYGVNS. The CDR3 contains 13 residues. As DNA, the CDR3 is TGTGCCAGCAGTTTACAGTACACAGATACGCAGTATTTT. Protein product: CASSLQYTDTQYF.

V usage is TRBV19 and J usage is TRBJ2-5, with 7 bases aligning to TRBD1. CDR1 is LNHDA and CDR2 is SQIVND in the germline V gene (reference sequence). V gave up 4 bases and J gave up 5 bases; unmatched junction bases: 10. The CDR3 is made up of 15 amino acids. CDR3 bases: TGTGCCAGTAGTACCGTGACAGGGCTTGGGGAGACCCAGTACTTC. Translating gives CASSTVTGLGETQYF.

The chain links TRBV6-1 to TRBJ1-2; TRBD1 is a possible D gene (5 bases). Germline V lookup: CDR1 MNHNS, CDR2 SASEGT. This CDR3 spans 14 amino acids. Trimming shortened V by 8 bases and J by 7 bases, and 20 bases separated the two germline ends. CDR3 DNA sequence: TGTGCCAGCCGAGGTCCCCGGTCGGGGGGTGGCTACACCTTC. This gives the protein CASRGPRSGGGYTF.

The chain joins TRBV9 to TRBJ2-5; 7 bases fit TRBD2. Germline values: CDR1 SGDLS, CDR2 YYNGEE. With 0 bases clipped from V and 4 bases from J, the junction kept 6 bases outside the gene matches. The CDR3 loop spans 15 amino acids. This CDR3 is CASSVGGLIGETQYF. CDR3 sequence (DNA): TGTGCCAGCAGCGTAGGGGGACTAATAGGAGAGACCCAGTACTTC.

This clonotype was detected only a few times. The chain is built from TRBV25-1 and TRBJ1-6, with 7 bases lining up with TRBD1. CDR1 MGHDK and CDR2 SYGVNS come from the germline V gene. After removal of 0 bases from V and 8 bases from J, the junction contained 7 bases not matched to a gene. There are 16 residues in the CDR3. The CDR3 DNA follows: TGTGCCAGCAGTGAATATGGTGGGACAGTACATTCACCCCTCCACTTT. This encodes CASSEYGGTVHSPLHF.

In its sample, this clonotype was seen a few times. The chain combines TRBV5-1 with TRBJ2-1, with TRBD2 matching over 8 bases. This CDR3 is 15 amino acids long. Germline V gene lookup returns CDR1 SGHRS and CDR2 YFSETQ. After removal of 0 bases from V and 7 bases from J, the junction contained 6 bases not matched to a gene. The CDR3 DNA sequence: TGCGCCAGCAGCTTGGAGGGGCGGGAGGTGAATGAGCAGTTCTTC. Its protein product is CASSLEGREVNEQFF.

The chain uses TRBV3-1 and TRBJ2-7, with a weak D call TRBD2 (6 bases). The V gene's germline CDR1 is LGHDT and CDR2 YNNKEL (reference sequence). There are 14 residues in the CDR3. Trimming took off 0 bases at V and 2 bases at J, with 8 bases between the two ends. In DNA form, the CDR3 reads TGTGCCAGCAGCCAAGACGGGGGACCCTACGAGCAGTACTTC. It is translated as CASSQDGGPYEQYF.

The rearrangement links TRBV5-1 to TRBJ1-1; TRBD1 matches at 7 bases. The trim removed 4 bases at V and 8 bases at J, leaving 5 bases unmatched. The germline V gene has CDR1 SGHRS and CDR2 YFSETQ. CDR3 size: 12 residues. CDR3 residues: CASSRDSVEAFF. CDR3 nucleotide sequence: TGCGCCAGCAGCCGGGACAGCGTGGAAGCTTTCTTT.

The CDR3 loop is CASSKRELGADTQYF. The DNA of the CDR3 is TGTGCCAGCTCAAAGCGGGAGTTGGGGGCAGATACGCAGTATTTT. V and J are TRBV18 and TRBJ2-3, with TRBD2 matching over 8 bases. In germline, CDR1 is KGHSH, CDR2 LQKENI. V shed 5 bases, J shed 4 bases, and the junction held 8 bases outside the gene matches. The CDR3 totals 15 residues.

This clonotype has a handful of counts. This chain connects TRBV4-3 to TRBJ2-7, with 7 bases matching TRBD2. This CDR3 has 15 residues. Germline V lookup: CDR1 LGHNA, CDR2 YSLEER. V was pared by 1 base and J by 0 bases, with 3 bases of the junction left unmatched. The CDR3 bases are TGCGCCAGCAGCCAAGGTGGGACTACCTCCTACGAGCAGTACTTC. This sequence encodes CASSQGGTTSYEQYF.

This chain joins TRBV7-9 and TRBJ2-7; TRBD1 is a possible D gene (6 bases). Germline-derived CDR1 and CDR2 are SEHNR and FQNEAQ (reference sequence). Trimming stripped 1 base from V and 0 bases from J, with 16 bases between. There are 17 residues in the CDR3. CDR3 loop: CASSLDKTGTSSYEQYF. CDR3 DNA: TGTGCCAGCAGCTTAGACAAAACCGGGACATCCTCCTACGAGCAGTACTTC.

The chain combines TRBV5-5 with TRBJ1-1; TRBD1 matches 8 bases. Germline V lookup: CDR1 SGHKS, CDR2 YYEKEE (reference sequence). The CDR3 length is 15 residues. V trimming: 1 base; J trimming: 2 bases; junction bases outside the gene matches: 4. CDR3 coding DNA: TGTGCCAGCAGCTTGAGGACAGGGATTAACACTGAAGCTTTCTTT. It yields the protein CASSLRTGINTEAFF.

The DNA for the CDR3 is TGTGCCAGCAGCGTATCACAGGGTGGGGGGGCCCTTCAAGAGACCCAGTACTTC. Translating it yields CASSVSQGGGALQETQYF. The genes are TRBV11-1 and TRBJ2-5; D perhaps matches TRBD2 (7 bases). Germline V CDR1 and CDR2: SGHAT, FQDESV (reference sequence). This CDR3 is built from 18 residues. Trimming stripped 5 bases from V and 2 bases from J, with 24 bases between. Full variable domain (missing parts from reference TRBV11-1 and TRBJ2-5): EAEVAQSPRYKITEKSQAVAFWCDPISGHATLYWYRQILGQGPELLVQFQDESVVDDSQLPKDRFSAERLKGVDSTLKIQPAELGDSAMYLCASSVSQGGGALQETQYFGPGTRLLVL.